This T cell receptor (beta chain) was identified during a study of cytomegalovirus exposure and HLA in healthy donors. Study conclusions and caveats: An analysis that was carried out later associated 16,951 TCR beta sequences with HLA alleles at 0.05 false discovery rate. Per published accounts, TCR beta sequences correctly predicted the HLA-A and HLA-B alleles of most subjects.

This clone appeared a single time. Its specificity is unknown. Primers: 60 Vbeta forward and 13 Jbeta reverse. Produced via immunoSEQ multiplex PCR; TCRdb's table is partial and in-frame only. This table has fewer than 250,000 clones, over 80% appearing once. The CDR3 runs 16 residues. The germline V gene encodes CDR1 MNHNS and CDR2 SASEGT. The trim removed 2 bases at V and 2 bases at J, leaving 4 bases unmatched. The material sequenced was PBMCs. V is TRBV6-1 and J is TRBJ2-5; 11 positions match TRBD2. The receptor was isolated from a man in his forties or fifties in good health and CMV-seropositive. CDR3 residues: CASSEPGLAEQETQYF. The CDR3 DNA reads as TGTGCCAGCAGTGAACCGGGACTAGCGGAACAAGAGACCCAGTACTTC.